The 9 T cell receptor beta chains below come from one sample, sequenced in a study of T cell repertoires in cytomegalovirus infection. TCRdb re-called the reads through MiXCR, storing one row per CDR3 protein. The sample contains a few hundred thousand distinct CDR3 sequences, under 35% of which appear only once. For these receptors, no antigen is known. This material consisted of cultured PBMCs, taken from culture after CMV antigen stimulation. The receptors derive from a human donor in good health (CMV status not recorded). Some clones in this sample may be carry-over from other donors' samples.

This clonotype was recorded a few times. This rearrangement joins TRBV7-6 to TRBJ2-7; 8 nucleotides align to TRBD2. V lost 0 bases and J lost 3; bases outside the gene matches: 4. Germline V gene sequence: CDR1 SGHVS, CDR2 FNYEAQ. CDR3 length equals 15 residues. The CDR3 DNA follows: TGTGCCAGCAGCTTAGCCTCCAGCGGGGGCTACGAGCAGTACTTC. This encodes CASSLASSGGYEQYF.

The chain joins TRBV28 to TRBJ2-1; D is perhaps TRBD1 (6 bases). Looked up from germline, CDR1 is MDHEN and CDR2 is SYDVKM. V was clipped by 3 bases and J by 1 base, with 22 bases between them. This CDR3 region has 19 residues. CDR3 nucleotide sequence: TGTGCCAGCAGTTTCCACCTAAGGACAGCTGGGAATTCCTACAATGAGCAGTTCTTC. This gives the protein CASSFHLRTAGNSYNEQFF.

V is TRBV7-6 and J is TRBJ2-5, with 11 bases identical to TRBD2. This CDR3 is built from 13 residues. The ends lost 6 bases at V and 3 bases at J; junction bases unmatched: 0. Per the germline V gene, CDR1 is SGHVS and CDR2 is FNYEAQ. The CDR3 spells CASRTSGEETQYF. In nucleotides, the CDR3 is TGTGCCAGCAGGACTAGCGGGGAAGAGACCCAGTACTTC.

This clonotype was detected a few times. The chain links TRBV6-5 to TRBJ2-5; no firm D call. The V end was cut by 0 bases, the J end by 4 bases, with 9 bases between. The germline CDR1 and CDR2 sequences are MNHEY and SVGAGI. This CDR3 contains 14 residues. CDR3 bases: TGTGCCAGCAGTTACTCGGACGGTGGAGAGACCCAGTACTTC. Protein product: CASSYSDGGETQYF.

The V call is TRBV10-3, the J call TRBJ2-5, with 8 bases identical to TRBD1. Germline V gives CDR1 ENHRY, CDR2 SYGVKD. The CDR3 has 13 amino acids. V trimming: 6 bases; J trimming: 5 bases; junction bases outside the gene matches: 5. CDR3 in amino acids: CAIRDRVGETQYF. In DNA form, the CDR3 reads TGTGCCATCAGGGACAGGGTAGGGGAGACCCAGTACTTC.

This clonotype occurred a few times. The chain uses TRBV3-1 and TRBJ1-1, with 9 bases matching TRBD1. Germline CDR1 and CDR2: LGHDT and YNNKEL (reference sequence). With 2 bases clipped from V and 4 bases from J, the junction kept 8 bases outside the gene matches. CDR3 length equals 16 residues. The CDR3 DNA reads as TGTGCCAGCAGCCAACGCACAGGGGGCAGGGGCACTGAAGCTTTCTTT. It is translated as CASSQRTGGRGTEAFF.

The CDR3 DNA reads TGCAGTGCTAGACGTAGCCCAAACTACGAGCAGTACTTC. Its translation: CSARRSPNYEQYF. V is TRBV20-1 and J is TRBJ2-7; D unclear. Germline V gene sequence: CDR1 DFQATT, CDR2 SNEGSKA (reference sequence). The ends were cut back, 2 bases at V and 3 bases at J, with 11 bases in the middle. This CDR3 comprises 13 residues.

The table lists this clonotype with many counts. The chain employs TRBV27 and TRBJ2-1; 7 bases are a match to TRBD2. Germline CDR1 MNHEY, CDR2 SMNVEV (reference sequence). J gave up 5 bases and V 2 bases, and 6 bases lay outside the gene matches. CDR3 length equals 15 residues. The CDR3 nucleotides read TGTGCCAGCAGTTTAGCGGCTAGCGGTGACAATGAGCAGTTCTTC. Protein product: CASSLAASGDNEQFF.

The rearrangement uses TRBV4-2 and TRBJ1-1; D is ambiguous. This CDR3 contains 12 residues. Germline V gene sequence: CDR1 LGHNA, CDR2 YNFKEQ. V was pared by 0 bases and J by 7 bases, with 6 bases between. The CDR3 sequence is CASSQDWYEAFF. CDR3 nucleotides: TGTGCCAGCAGCCAAGATTGGTATGAAGCTTTCTTT.